The rows below give T cell receptor beta chains drawn from one sample of a study of follicular helper T cells after annual influenza vaccination. Clones were sequenced by immunoSEQ multiplex PCR, and TCRdb holds only the in-frame ones, with some missing. In the table there are some 11,000 clones, more than 75% of which are singletons. This specimen consisted of CXCR5- memory CD4+ T cells sorted from blood, obtained on the day of influenza vaccination. The receptors here all came from an adult who received the influenza vaccine. Each CDR3 is given with its conserved first and last residue. A D gene is named only where the DNA matches it firmly. Clone size is shown for a subset of rows, as once, few, many or a class of expanded clone.

J: TRBJ2-1
size: NA
V: TRBV30
D: NA
CDR3: CAWSVRGLNSYNEQFF
DNA: TGTGCCTGGAGTGTTAGGGGACTGAACTCCTACAATGAGCAGTTCTTC

J: TRBJ2-7
size: NA
V: TRBV19
D: TRBD1
CDR3: CASSIRRGQGDNEQYF
DNA: TGTGCCAGTAGTATAAGGAGAGGACAGGGTGACAACGAGCAGTACTTC

J: TRBJ2-3
size: NA
V: TRBV28
D: NA
CDR3: CASSTGLGTDTQYF
DNA: TGTGCCAGCAGCACGGGACTGGGCACAGATACGCAGTATTTT

J: TRBJ2-3
size: NA
V: TRBV27
D: TRBD1
CDR3: CASSLQGAYDTQYF
DNA: TGTGCCAGCAGTTTACAGGGGGCGTATGATACGCAGTATTTT

J: TRBJ1-1
size: NA
V: TRBV7-2
D: TRBD1
CDR3: CASSLARDRAFF
DNA: TGTGCCAGCAGCCTGGCCCGGGACAGGGCTTTCTTT

J: TRBJ2-7
size: once
V: TRBV7-2
D: TRBD1
CDR3: CASSSRQGTYEQYF
DNA: TGTGCCAGCAGCTCAAGACAGGGGACCTACGAGCAGTACTTC

J: TRBJ1-1
size: NA
V: TRBV14
D: NA
CDR3: CASSQLGEGGRTEAFF
DNA: TGTGCCAGCAGCCAACTGGGGGAAGGGGGGCGGACTGAAGCTTTCTTT

J: TRBJ2-5
size: NA
V: TRBV5-1
D: NA
CDR3: CASSLRLSGETQYF
DNA: TGCGCCAGCAGCTTGAGATTATCCGGAGAGACCCAGTACTTC

J: TRBJ2-2
size: once
V: TRBV9
D: NA
CDR3: CASTQVQGGELFF
DNA: TGTGCCAGCACCCAAGTACAGGGCGGGGAGCTGTTTTTT

J: TRBJ2-2
size: NA
V: TRBV4-1
D: TRBD1
CDR3: CASSQPTRTGRPKNTGELFF
DNA: TGCGCCAGCAGCCAACCTACGCGGACAGGTCGCCCCAAGAACACCGGGGAGCTGTTTTTT

J: TRBJ2-7
size: NA
V: TRBV7-8
D: TRBD1
CDR3: CASSPAGQAAYNEQYF
DNA: TGTGCCAGCAGCCCTGCTGGACAGGCGGCGTATAACGAGCAGTACTTC

J: TRBJ1-2
size: NA
V: TRBV10-3
D: NA
CDR3: CAISELLDVGGYTF
DNA: TGTGCCATCAGTGAATTGCTTGATGTAGGTGGCTACACCTTC

J: TRBJ2-3
size: few
V: TRBV11-3
D: NA
CDR3: CASSLAGPDTQYF
DNA: TGTGCCAGCAGCTTAGCTGGGCCAGATACGCAGTATTTT

J: TRBJ2-7
size: NA
V: TRBV18
D: TRBD1
CDR3: CASSGQGAYEQYF
DNA: TGTGCCAGCTCGGGCCAGGGGGCTTACGAGCAGTACTTC

J: TRBJ1-5
size: NA
V: TRBV19
D: TRBD1
CDR3: CASSKGQGWNQPQHF
DNA: TGTGCCAGTAGTAAGGGACAGGGCTGGAATCAGCCCCAGCATTTT

J: TRBJ1-2
size: NA
V: TRBV18
D: NA
CDR3: CASSPTEDYGYTF
DNA: TGTGCCAGCTCACCAACAGAAGACTATGGCTACACCTTC

J: TRBJ1-1
size: NA
V: TRBV7-9
D: NA
CDR3: CASSLELMRGAVNTEAFF
DNA: TGTGCCAGCAGCTTAGAGCTAATGCGCGGTGCCGTGAACACTGAAGCTTTCTTT

J: TRBJ1-1
size: NA
V: TRBV7-8
D: TRBD1
CDR3: CASSVRDRGPGAFF
DNA: TGTGCCAGCAGCGTCCGGGACAGGGGGCCCGGAGCTTTCTTT

J: TRBJ2-5
size: NA
V: TRBV14
D: TRBD1
CDR3: CASSQRTGGAETQYF
DNA: TGTGCCAGCAGCCAGCGAACAGGGGGCGCAGAGACCCAGTACTTC

J: TRBJ1-1
size: few
V: TRBV27
D: NA
CDR3: CASSPSGGSGTEAFF
DNA: TGTGCCAGCAGTCCCTCGGGGGGCTCGGGCACTGAAGCTTTCTTT

J: TRBJ2-5
size: NA
V: TRBV7-2
D: NA
CDR3: CASSSMGLGTQYF
DNA: TGTGCCAGCAGCTCTATGGGTCTGGGGACCCAGTACTTC

J: TRBJ1-1
size: NA
V: TRBV6-1
D: NA
CDR3: CASRQQGLNTEAFF
DNA: TGTGCCAGCAGGCAACAGGGACTGAACACTGAAGCTTTCTTT

J: TRBJ1-2
size: NA
V: TRBV5-4
D: NA
CDR3: CASSTLGNYGYTF
DNA: TGTGCCAGCAGCACTCTGGGGAACTATGGCTACACCTTC

J: TRBJ2-1
size: NA
V: TRBV2
D: NA
CDR3: CASSYVTGVEQFF
DNA: TGTGCCAGCAGTTACGTAACGGGGGTAGAGCAGTTCTTC

J: TRBJ2-2
size: once
V: TRBV9
D: NA
CDR3: CASSPFSRKNTGELFF
DNA: TGTGCCAGCAGCCCCTTCAGCAGAAAGAACACCGGGGAGCTGTTTTTT

J: TRBJ1-1
size: NA
V: TRBV29-1
D: NA
CDR3: CSAGGQGTEAFF
DNA: TGCAGCGCGGGGGGCCAGGGCACTGAAGCTTTCTTT

J: TRBJ1-1
size: NA
V: TRBV7-2
D: NA
CDR3: CASSFNGGGAEAFF
DNA: TGTGCCAGCAGTTTCAACGGGGGAGGGGCTGAAGCTTTCTTT

J: TRBJ1-5
size: few
V: TRBV2
D: NA
CDR3: CASSAGSQPQHF
DNA: TGTGCCAGCAGTGCAGGGTCTCAGCCCCAGCATTTT

J: TRBJ2-7
size: NA
V: TRBV7-8
D: NA
CDR3: CASSLISGTTYEQYF
DNA: TGTGCCAGCAGCTTAATCTCCGGGACAACCTACGAGCAGTACTTC

J: TRBJ1-2
size: few
V: TRBV19
D: TRBD1
CDR3: CATYRDREQAGYTF
DNA: TGTGCCACCTACCGGGACAGGGAACAAGCTGGCTACACCTTC

J: TRBJ1-2
size: NA
V: TRBV5-4
D: NA
CDR3: CASIVQGDPNYGYTF
DNA: TGTGCCAGCATCGTGCAAGGAGATCCTAACTATGGCTACACCTTC

J: TRBJ1-4
size: few
V: TRBV6-5
D: NA
CDR3: CASRTLLGAEKLFF
DNA: TGTGCCAGCAGAACACTACTAGGGGCCGAAAAACTGTTTTTT

J: TRBJ2-3
size: NA
V: TRBV30
D: NA
CDR3: CAWTSQASTDTQYF
DNA: TGTGCCTGGACCTCACAGGCTAGCACAGATACGCAGTATTTT

J: TRBJ2-2
size: NA
V: TRBV5-1
D: TRBD2
CDR3: CASSREANTGELFF
DNA: TGCGCCAGCAGCCGGGAGGCGAACACCGGGGAGCTGTTTTTT

J: TRBJ1-1
size: NA
V: TRBV29-1
D: NA
CDR3: CSAIHRYTEAFF
DNA: TGCAGCGCGATTCATCGATACACTGAAGCTTTCTTT

J: TRBJ1-4
size: NA
V: TRBV5-6
D: NA
CDR3: CASSFQSNEKLFF
DNA: TGTGCCAGCAGCTTTCAATCTAATGAAAAACTGTTTTTT

J: TRBJ1-2
size: NA
V: TRBV23-1
D: NA
CDR3: CASSQSRDTPIYGYTF
DNA: TGCGCCAGCAGTCAATCGCGAGACACTCCAATCTATGGCTACACCTTC

J: TRBJ2-3
size: once
V: TRBV4-1
D: NA
CDR3: CASSQGRDTDTQYF
DNA: TGCGCCAGCAGCCAAGGGCGGGACACAGATACGCAGTATTTT

J: TRBJ1-2
size: NA
V: TRBV30
D: NA
CDR3: CAWSADSNYGYTF
DNA: TGTGCCTGGAGTGCGGACAGTAACTATGGCTACACCTTC

J: TRBJ2-1
size: NA
V: TRBV2
D: TRBD1
CDR3: CASSTGGVQFF
DNA: TGTGCCAGTAGTACAGGGGGCGTCCAGTTCTTC